This TCR beta chain derives from a study of radiotherapy plus CTLA-4 blockade in lung cancer. Sequenced by immunoSEQ multiplex PCR; TCRdb stores in-frame clones only, minus some. The profile covers approximately 25,000 clones, with approximately 70% appearing a single time and over 3% taken by the ten largest. V was clipped by 0 bases and J by 5 bases, with 12 bases between them. Germline assignment: CDR1 SGHRS and CDR2 YFSETQ. The CDR3 totals 15 residues. The sequence derives from a human donor with non-small cell lung cancer who had stable disease on radiotherapy plus ipilimumab. The J gene is TRBJ2-4, the V gene TRBV5-1, with D perhaps TRBD1 (5 bases). Source: peripheral blood, taken from a patient treated with radiotherapy plus ipilimumab. CDR3 protein: CASSLAGRAENIQYF. CDR3 nucleotide sequence: TGCGCCAGCAGCTTGGCGGGCAGGGCGGAAAACATTCAGTACTTC.